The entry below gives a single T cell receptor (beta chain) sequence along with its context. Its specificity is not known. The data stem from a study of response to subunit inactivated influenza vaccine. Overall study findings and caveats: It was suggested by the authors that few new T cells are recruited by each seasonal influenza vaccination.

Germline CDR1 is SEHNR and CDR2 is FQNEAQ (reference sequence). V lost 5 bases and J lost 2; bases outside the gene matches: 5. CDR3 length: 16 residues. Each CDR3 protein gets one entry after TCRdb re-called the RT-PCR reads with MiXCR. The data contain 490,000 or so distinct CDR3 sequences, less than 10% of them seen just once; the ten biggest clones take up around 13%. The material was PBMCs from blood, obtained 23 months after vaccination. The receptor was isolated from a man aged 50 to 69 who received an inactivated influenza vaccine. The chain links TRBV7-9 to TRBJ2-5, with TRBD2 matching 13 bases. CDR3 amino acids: CASSEGLAGIQETQYF. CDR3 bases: TGTGCCAGCAGCGAGGGACTAGCGGGAATACAAGAGACCCAGTACTTC. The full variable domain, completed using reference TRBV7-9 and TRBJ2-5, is DTGVSQNPRHKITKRGQNVTFRCDPISEHNRLYWYRQTLGQGPEFLTYFQNEAQLEKSRLLSDRFSAERPKGSFSTLEIQRTEQGDSAMYLCASSEGLAGIQETQYFGPGTRLLVL.